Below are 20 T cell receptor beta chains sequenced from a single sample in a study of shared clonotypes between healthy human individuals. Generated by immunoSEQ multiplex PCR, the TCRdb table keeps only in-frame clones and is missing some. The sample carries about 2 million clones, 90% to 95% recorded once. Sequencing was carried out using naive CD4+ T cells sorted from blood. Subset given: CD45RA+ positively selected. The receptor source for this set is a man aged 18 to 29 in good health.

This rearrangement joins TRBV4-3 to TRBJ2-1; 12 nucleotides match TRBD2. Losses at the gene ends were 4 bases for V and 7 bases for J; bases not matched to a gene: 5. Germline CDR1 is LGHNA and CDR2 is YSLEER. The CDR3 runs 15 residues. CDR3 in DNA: TGCGCCAGCAGCCTCCGGACTAGCGGGATTAATGAGCAGTTCTTC. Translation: CASSLRTSGINEQFF.

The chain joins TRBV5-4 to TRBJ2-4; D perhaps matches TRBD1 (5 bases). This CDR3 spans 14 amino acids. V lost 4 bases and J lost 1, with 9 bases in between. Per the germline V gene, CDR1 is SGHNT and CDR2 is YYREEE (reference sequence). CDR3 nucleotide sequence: TGTGCCAGCAGCCCCGACAGCGCCAAAAACATTCAGTACTTC. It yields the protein CASSPDSAKNIQYF. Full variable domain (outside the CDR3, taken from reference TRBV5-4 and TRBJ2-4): ETGVTQSPTHLIKTRGQQVTLRCSSQSGHNTVSWYQQALGQGPQFIFQYYREEENGRGNFPPRFSGLQFPNYSSELNVNALELDDSALYLCASSPDSAKNIQYFGAGTRLSVL.

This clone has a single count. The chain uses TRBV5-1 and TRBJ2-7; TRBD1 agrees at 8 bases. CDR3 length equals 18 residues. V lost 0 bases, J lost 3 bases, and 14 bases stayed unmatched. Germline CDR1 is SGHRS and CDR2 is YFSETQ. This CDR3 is CASSLGGTGARSNYEQYF. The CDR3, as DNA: TGCGCCAGCAGCTTGGGTGGGACAGGTGCGAGGTCAAACTACGAGCAGTACTTC.

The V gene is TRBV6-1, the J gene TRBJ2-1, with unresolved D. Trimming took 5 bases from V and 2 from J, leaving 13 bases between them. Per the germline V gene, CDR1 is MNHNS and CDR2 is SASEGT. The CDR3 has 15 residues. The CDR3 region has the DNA TGTGCCAGCAGTCTTGCGAGCCCAGCCTACAATGAGCAGTTCTTC. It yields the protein CASSLASPAYNEQFF.

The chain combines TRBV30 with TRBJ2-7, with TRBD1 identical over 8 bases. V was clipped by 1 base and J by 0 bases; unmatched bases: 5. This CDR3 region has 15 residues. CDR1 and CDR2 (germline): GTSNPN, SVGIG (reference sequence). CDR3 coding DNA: TGTGCCTGGAGTGGACGGACAGGGAGCTCCTACGAGCAGTACTTC. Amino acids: CAWSGRTGSSYEQYF.

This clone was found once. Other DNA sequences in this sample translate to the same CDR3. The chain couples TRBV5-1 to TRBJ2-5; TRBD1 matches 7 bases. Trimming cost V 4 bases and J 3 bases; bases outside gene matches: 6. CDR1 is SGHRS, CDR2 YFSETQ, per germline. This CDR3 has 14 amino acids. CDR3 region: CASSPGTAKETQYF. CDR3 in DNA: TGCGCCAGCAGCCCGGGGACAGCAAAAGAGACCCAGTACTTC.

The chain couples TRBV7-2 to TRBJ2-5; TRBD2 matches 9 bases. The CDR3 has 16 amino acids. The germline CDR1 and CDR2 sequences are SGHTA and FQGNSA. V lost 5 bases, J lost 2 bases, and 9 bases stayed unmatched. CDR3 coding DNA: TGTGCCAGCAGCATAAGGACTAGCGCGGGGCAAGAGACCCAGTACTTC. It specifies CASSIRTSAGQETQYF.

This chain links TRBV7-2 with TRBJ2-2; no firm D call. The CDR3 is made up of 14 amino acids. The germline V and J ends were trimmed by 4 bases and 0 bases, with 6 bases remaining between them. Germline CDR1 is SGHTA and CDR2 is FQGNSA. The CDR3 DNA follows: TGTGCCAGCAGCTCCCCAGCGAACACCGGGGAGCTGTTTTTT. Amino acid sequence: CASSSPANTGELFF.

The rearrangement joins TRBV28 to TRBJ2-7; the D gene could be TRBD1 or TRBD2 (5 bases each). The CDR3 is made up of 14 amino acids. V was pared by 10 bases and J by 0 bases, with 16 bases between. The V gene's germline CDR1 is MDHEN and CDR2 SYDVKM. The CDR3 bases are TGTGCCACCGGATCCGGGGACCCCTCCTACGAGCAGTACTTC. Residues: CATGSGDPSYEQYF.

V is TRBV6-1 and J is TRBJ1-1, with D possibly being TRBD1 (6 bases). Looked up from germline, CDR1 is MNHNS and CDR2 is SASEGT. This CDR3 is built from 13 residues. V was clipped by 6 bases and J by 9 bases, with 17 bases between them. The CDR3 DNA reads TGTGCCAGCAGATCCCTAGGACAGTCCAAAGCTTTCTTT. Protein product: CASRSLGQSKAFF.

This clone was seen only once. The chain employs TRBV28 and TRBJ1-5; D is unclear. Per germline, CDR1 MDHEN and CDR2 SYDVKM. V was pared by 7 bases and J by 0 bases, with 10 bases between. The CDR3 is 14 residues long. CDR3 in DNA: TGTGCCAGCATCTCCGGCAGTAGCAATCAGCCCCAGCATTTT. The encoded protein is CASISGSSNQPQHF. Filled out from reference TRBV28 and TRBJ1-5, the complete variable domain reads DVKVTQSSRYLVKRTGEKVFLECVQDMDHENMFWYRQDPGLGLRLIYFSYDVKMKEKGDIPEGYSVSREKKERFSLILESASTNQTSMYLCASISGSSNQPQHFGDGTRLSIL.

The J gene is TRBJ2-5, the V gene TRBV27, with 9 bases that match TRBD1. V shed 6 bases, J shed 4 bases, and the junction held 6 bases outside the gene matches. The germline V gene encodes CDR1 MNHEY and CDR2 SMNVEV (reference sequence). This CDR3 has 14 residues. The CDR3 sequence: CASSGQGMGETQYF. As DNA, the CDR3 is TGTGCCAGCAGCGGACAGGGGATGGGAGAGACCCAGTACTTC.

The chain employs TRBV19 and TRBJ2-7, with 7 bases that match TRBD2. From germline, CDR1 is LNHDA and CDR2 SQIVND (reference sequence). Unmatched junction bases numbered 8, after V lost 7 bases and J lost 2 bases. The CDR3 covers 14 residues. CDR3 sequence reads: CASTKAGLAYEQYF. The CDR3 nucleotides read TGTGCCAGTACCAAAGCGGGGTTGGCCTACGAGCAGTACTTC.

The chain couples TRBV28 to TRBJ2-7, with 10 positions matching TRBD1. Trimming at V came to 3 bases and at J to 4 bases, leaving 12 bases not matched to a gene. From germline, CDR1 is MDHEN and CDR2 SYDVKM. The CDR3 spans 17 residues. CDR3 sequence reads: CASSLTPGTGDRYEQYF. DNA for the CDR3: TGTGCCAGCAGTTTGACCCCTGGGACAGGGGATCGATACGAGCAGTACTTC.

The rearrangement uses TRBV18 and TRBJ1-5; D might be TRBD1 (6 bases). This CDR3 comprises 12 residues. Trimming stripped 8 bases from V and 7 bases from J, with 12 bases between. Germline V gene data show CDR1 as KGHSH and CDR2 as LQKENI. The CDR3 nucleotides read TGTGCCAGCCATGGGGGGGCCCAGCCCCAGCATTTT. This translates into CASHGGAQPQHF.

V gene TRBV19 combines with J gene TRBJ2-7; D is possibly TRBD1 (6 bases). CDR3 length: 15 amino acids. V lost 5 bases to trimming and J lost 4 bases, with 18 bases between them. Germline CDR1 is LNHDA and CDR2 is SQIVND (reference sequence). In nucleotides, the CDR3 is TGTGCCAGTAGTCCCCGTCCCCGAGGGGGTTACGAGCAGTACTTC. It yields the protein CASSPRPRGGYEQYF.

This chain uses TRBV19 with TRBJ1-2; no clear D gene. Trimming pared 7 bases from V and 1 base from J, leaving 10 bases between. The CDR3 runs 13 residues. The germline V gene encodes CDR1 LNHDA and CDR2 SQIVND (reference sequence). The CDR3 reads CASNPANNYGYTF. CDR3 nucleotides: TGTGCCAGTAACCCAGCTAATAACTATGGCTACACCTTC.

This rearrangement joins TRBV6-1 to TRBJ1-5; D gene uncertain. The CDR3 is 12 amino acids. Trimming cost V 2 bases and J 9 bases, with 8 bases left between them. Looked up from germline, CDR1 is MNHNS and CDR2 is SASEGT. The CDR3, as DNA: TGTGCCAGCAGTGAACCCCGCCGGCCCCAGCATTTT. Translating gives CASSEPRRPQHF.

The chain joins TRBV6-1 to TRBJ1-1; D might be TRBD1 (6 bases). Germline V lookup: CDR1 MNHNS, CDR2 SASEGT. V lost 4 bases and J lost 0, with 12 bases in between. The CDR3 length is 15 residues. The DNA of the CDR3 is TGTGCCAGCAGTGGGACAGAACTCATGAACACTGAAGCTTTCTTT. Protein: CASSGTELMNTEAFF.

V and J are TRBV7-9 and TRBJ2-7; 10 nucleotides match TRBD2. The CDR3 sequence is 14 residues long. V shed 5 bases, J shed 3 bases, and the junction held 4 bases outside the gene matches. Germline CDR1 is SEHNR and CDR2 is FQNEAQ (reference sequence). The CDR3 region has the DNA TGTGCCAGCAGCGGAGCGGGAGGGAACTACGAGCAGTACTTC. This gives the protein CASSGAGGNYEQYF.